The source of this T cell receptor beta chain is a study of identical twins. Overall study findings and caveats: There was more out-of-frame TCR alpha sharing in monozygotic twins than models estimated. Insertions were reduced in abundant cord blood beta clonotypes but not in memory repertoires. Because invariant MAIT and iNKT cells could be present, zero-insertion analyses could be partly confounded.

This clonotype was counted a few times. Its antigen remains unidentified. One entry per CDR3 protein, called by TCRdb with MiXCR from the 5' RACE reads. The top ten hold 0.27% of the sample, which has roughly 1.6 million distinct CDR3 sequences, about 32% seen once. The CDR3 is made up of 16 amino acids. Germline CDR1 SNHLY, CDR2 FYNNEI. The J segment lost 7 bases and the V segment lost 6 bases, leaving 11 bases of the junction unmatched. The chain carries TRBV2 and TRBJ2-3, with TRBD2 identical over 12 bases. The sequenced material came from cord blood. The sequence was obtained from a newborn girl in good health. CDR3 in DNA: TGTGCCAGCAGCTTCCGACTAGCGGGGGACCAGTATACGCAGTATTTT. Protein sequence: CASSFRLAGDQYTQYF.